In this sample, the clone carrying this T cell receptor (beta chain) turned up a few times. Its cognate antigen is unknown. MiXCR, run by TCRdb on the 5' RACE reads, gives a single entry per CDR3 protein. The table lists around 890,000 distinct CDR3 sequences, about 10% of them singletons. The record originates from a study of CD8 T cells in ankylosing spondylitis. Study findings and constraints: It appeared that ankylosing spondylitis blood was characterized by a TCR beta motif of eight highly homologous variants.

The sequence was obtained from a male donor with ankylosing spondylitis. Sequenced input: blood, either unsorted or a sorted T cell fraction (not recorded which).

The CDR3 DNA follows: TGTGCCATCAGTGCGACAGGGCACTATAATTCACCCCTCCACTTT. Protein product: CAISATGHYNSPLHF. This chain connects TRBV10-3 to TRBJ1-6; 7 positions match TRBD1. Trimming cost V 4 bases and J 3 bases; bases outside gene matches: 3. Per the germline V gene, CDR1 is ENHRY and CDR2 is SYGVKD. The CDR3 spans 15 residues.